This T cell receptor (beta chain) was obtained from a study of cytomegalovirus exposure and HLA in healthy donors. Study results and caveats: Overall, approximately 150 TCR beta chains were annotated as cytomegalovirus-associated. HLA alleles showed associations with around 15,000 TCR beta sequences in a later analysis, at a 0.05 false discovery rate. CMV serostatus alone was available as immune exposure information.

Germline V gene sequence: CDR1 MGHDK, CDR2 SYGVNS. The CDR3 is 14 residues long. The ends lost 2 bases at V and 4 bases at J; junction bases unmatched: 2. Everyone who donated was a healthy bone marrow donor. The study ran its PCR with 60 Vbeta and 13 Jbeta primers. The method was immunoSEQ multiplex PCR; TCRdb's version includes in-frame clones alone and lacks a portion of them. In the table there are approximately 150,000 clones, roughly 85% of which are singletons. To note about this clone: The target antigen is unknown.

The chain links TRBV25-1 to TRBJ1-3; 7 nucleotides align to TRBD1. Sequenced input: PBMCs. This TCR derives from a man aged 18-30 years in good health and CMV-seropositive. The CDR3 nucleotides read TGTGCCAGCAGTGAACAGGGGGACGGAAACACCATATATTTT. Protein product: CASSEQGDGNTIYF.